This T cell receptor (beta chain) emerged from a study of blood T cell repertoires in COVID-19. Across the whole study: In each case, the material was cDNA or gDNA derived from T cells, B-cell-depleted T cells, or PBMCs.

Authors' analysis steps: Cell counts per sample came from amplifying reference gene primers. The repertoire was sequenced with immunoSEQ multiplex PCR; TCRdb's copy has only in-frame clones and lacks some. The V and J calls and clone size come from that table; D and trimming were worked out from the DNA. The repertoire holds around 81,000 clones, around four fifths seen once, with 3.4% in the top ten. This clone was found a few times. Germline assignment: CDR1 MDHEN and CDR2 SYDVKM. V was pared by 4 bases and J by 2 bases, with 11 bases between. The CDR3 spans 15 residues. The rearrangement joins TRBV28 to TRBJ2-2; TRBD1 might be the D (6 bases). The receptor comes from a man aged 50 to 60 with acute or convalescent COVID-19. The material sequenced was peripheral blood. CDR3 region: CASSSQGYNTGELFF. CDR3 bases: TGTGCCAGCAGTTCACAGGGCTATAACACCGGGGAGCTGTTTTTT.